This is a list of T cell receptor beta chains from one sample in a study of blood T cell repertoires in COVID-19. Measured with immunoSEQ multiplex PCR; TCRdb has only the in-frame clones, and not every one. Among hundreds of thousands of clones listed, roughly 90% were seen once. The sequenced sample was PBMCs or T cells enriched from blood (not recorded which). Every receptor here comes from a man aged 25-40 years who had been exposed to COVID-19. The CDR3 runs from the conserved cysteine through the conserved F or W. Fields, in order: clone size, J gene, D gene, V gene, CDR3 protein, CDR3 DNA. D genes are given only for firm matches. Clone size is not always given. Where it is, it says once, few, many or a class for expanded clones.

NA	TRBJ2-7	TRBD2	TRBV7-8	CASSGGLAGYEQYF	TGTGCCAGCAGCGGGGGACTAGCGGGATACGAGCAGTACTTC
NA	TRBJ1-4	TRBD1	TRBV11-1	CASSSGQGNYEKLFF	TGTGCCAGCAGCTCCGGACAGGGGAATTATGAAAAACTGTTTTTT
few	TRBJ2-1	TRBD2	TRBV7-6	CASSRTSGGTNEQFF	TGTGCCAGCAGTCGGACTAGCGGGGGAACAAATGAGCAGTTCTTC
NA	TRBJ1-4	TRBD1	TRBV6-5	CASRYQGVGEKLFF	TGTGCCAGCAGGTACCAGGGGGTAGGTGAAAAACTGTTTTTT
NA	TRBJ1-1	NA	TRBV4-1	CASSQVTANTEAFF	TGCGCCAGCAGCCAAGTCACAGCGAACACTGAAGCTTTCTTT
NA	TRBJ2-7	NA	TRBV11-3	CASSTAGNSEQYF	TGTGCCAGCAGTACGGCAGGGAATTCCGAGCAGTACTTC
NA	TRBJ2-3	TRBD2	TRBV18	CASSPGLAGPGDTQYF	TGTGCCAGCTCACCGGGACTAGCGGGGCCCGGAGATACGCAGTATTTT
few	TRBJ1-6	NA	TRBV7-2	CASSLSSSYNSPLHF	TGTGCCAGCAGCCTTAGTAGCTCCTATAATTCACCCCTCCACTTT
NA	TRBJ2-3	NA	TRBV11-2	CASSHRGDTQYF	TGTGCCAGCAGCCACCGGGGGGATACGCAGTATTTT
NA	TRBJ1-1	TRBD1	TRBV27	CASSFDRGNTEAFF	TGTGCCAGCAGTTTCGACAGGGGTAACACTGAAGCTTTCTTT
NA	TRBJ2-5	NA	TRBV4-1	CASSSLGGQETQYF	TGCGCCAGCAGCTCTCTGGGGGGCCAAGAGACCCAGTACTTC
NA	TRBJ2-2	NA	TRBV4-2	CASSQGGGTGELFF	TGTGCCAGCAGCCAAGGAGGGGGCACCGGGGAGCTGTTTTTT
NA	TRBJ1-5	NA	TRBV7-9	CASPWTGYSNQPQHF	TGTGCCAGCCCTTGGACGGGGTATAGCAATCAGCCCCAGCATTTT
once	TRBJ1-6	NA	TRBV2	CASRRRQGFNSPLHF	TGTGCCAGCAGACGGAGGCAGGGGTTTAATTCACCCCTCCACTTT
NA	TRBJ2-2	NA	TRBV19	CASEAGGAYRGGELFF	TGTGCCAGCGAGGCTGGGGGGGCCTACCGCGGCGGGGAGCTGTTTTTT
NA	TRBJ1-2	NA	TRBV11-2	CASSRGAFYGYTF	TGTGCCAGCAGCCGTGGGGCCTTCTATGGCTACACCTTC
many	TRBJ1-2	TRBD1	TRBV23-1	CASSPTTPPGQGTYGYTF	TGCGCCAGCAGTCCAACAACACCCCCGGGACAGGGTACCTATGGCTACACCTTC
NA	TRBJ1-4	NA	TRBV7-2	CASSRKGPPSEKLFF	TGTGCCAGCAGCCGTAAGGGGCCGCCGAGTGAAAAACTGTTTTTT
NA	TRBJ2-5	NA	TRBV21-1	CASSKEGPRRGETQYF	TGTGCCAGCAGCAAAGAGGGCCCCCGAAGGGGAGAGACCCAGTACTTC
NA	TRBJ2-7	NA	TRBV5-5	CASSFRGAEEQYF	TGTGCCAGCAGCTTCCGGGGGGCAGAAGAGCAGTACTTC
once	TRBJ1-5	TRBD1	TRBV7-4	CASSLVPLDRGLGYQPQHF	TGTGCCAGCAGCTTAGTCCCCCTCGACAGGGGTTTGGGTTATCAGCCCCAGCATTTT
once	TRBJ2-1	TRBD2	TRBV18	CASSPPVIWTSGELYNEQFF	TGTGCCAGCTCACCACCTGTGATTTGGACTAGCGGGGAATTATACAATGAGCAGTTCTTC
NA	TRBJ1-6	TRBD1	TRBV5-1	CASSVTGGGEGNSPLHF	TGCGCCAGCAGCGTAACAGGGGGCGGCGAGGGTAATTCACCCCTCCACTTT
NA	TRBJ1-2	NA	TRBV30	CAWSGTSRSYGYTF	TGTGCCTGGAGTGGTACGTCAAGGAGCTATGGCTACACCTTC
NA	TRBJ2-3	NA	TRBV7-2	CASSSIGGGLVTDTQYF	TGTGCCAGCAGCTCCATAGGGGGTGGACTAGTGACAGATACGCAGTATTTT
once	TRBJ2-7	NA	TRBV6-5	CASSRGEPYEQYF	TGTGCCAGCAGCCGCGGAGAACCCTACGAGCAGTACTTC
NA	TRBJ1-4	TRBD1	TRBV13	CASRSTGTGNGLFF	TGTGCCAGCAGATCGACCGGGACAGGGAACGGACTGTTTTTT
NA	TRBJ1-2	NA	TRBV19	CASSISGVLNLFRGYTF	TGTGCCAGTAGTATTTCGGGTGTTCTGAACCTATTCCGGGGCTACACCTTC
once	TRBJ2-2	TRBD1	TRBV11-2	CASSSSRGQGVGELFF	TGTGCCAGCAGCTCTAGCAGAGGACAGGGTGTCGGGGAGCTGTTTTTT
NA	TRBJ1-6	NA	TRBV7-9	CASSTQGDVSAALHF	TGTGCCAGCAGCACACAGGGTGATGTGTCGGCGGCCCTCCACTTT
once	TRBJ2-7	NA	TRBV7-2	CASSLVTRGPYEQYF	TGTGCCAGCAGCTTAGTAACTAGAGGCCCCTACGAGCAGTACTTC
NA	TRBJ2-7	NA	TRBV19	CASSTTYRSYEQYF	TGTGCCAGTAGTACCACATATCGCTCCTACGAGCAGTACTTC
NA	TRBJ2-3	NA	TRBV2	CASSYRPGTSITDTQYF	TGTGCCAGCAGCTACCGGCCCGGGACATCCATCACAGATACGCAGTATTTT
NA	TRBJ1-5	NA	TRBV10-3	CAISESGGKQPQHF	TGTGCCATCAGTGAGTCGGGAGGTAAGCAGCCCCAGCATTTT
once	TRBJ2-3	NA	TRBV9	CASSVGRGTDTQYF	TGTGCCAGCAGCGTAGGGCGGGGCACAGATACGCAGTATTTT
NA	TRBJ1-5	NA	TRBV4-2	CASSQDFTDNQPQHF	TGTGCCAGCAGCCAAGATTTCACAGATAATCAGCCCCAGCATTTT
NA	TRBJ2-3	NA	TRBV11-3	CASSLRSETDTQYF	TGTGCCAGCAGCTTGAGGAGTGAGACAGATACGCAGTATTTT
NA	TRBJ1-5	NA	TRBV6-5	CASRVSGHQPQHF	TGTGCCAGCAGAGTCTCAGGGCATCAGCCCCAGCATTTT
NA	TRBJ1-2	NA	TRBV9	CASSVATGRLEGQGYGYTF	TGTGCCAGCAGCGTAGCGACCGGGCGGTTGGAGGGGCAAGGCTATGGCTACACCTTC
NA	TRBJ2-2	NA	TRBV5-4	CASSLQGGNTGELFF	TGTGCCAGCAGCTTACAAGGGGGGAACACCGGGGAGCTGTTTTTT
NA	TRBJ2-7	TRBD2	TRBV19	CASSSSGGRIYEQYF	TGTGCCAGTAGCTCAAGCGGGGGGCGAATCTACGAGCAGTACTTC
NA	TRBJ2-1	TRBD2	TRBV5-4	CASSRTSRGSYNEQFF	TGTGCCAGCAGCAGGACTAGCAGGGGCTCCTACAATGAGCAGTTCTTC
NA	TRBJ1-2	NA	TRBV4-3	CASSQGGGSNYGYTF	TGCGCCAGCAGCCAAGGGGGAGGGTCAAACTATGGCTACACCTTC
NA	TRBJ1-6	NA	TRBV5-4	CASSLRGSYNSPLHF	TGTGCCAGCAGCTTGCGGGGATCCTATAATTCACCCCTCCACTTT
NA	TRBJ2-5	NA	TRBV27	CASSLLYPTRGRETQYF	TGTGCCAGCAGTCTCCTTTACCCCACGCGGGGTAGGGAGACCCAGTACTTC
NA	TRBJ1-5	NA	TRBV30	CAWARGHDNQPQHF	TGTGCCTGGGCCCGGGGTCACGACAATCAGCCCCAGCATTTT
NA	TRBJ1-1	NA	TRBV25-1	CASSDRAGRIEAFF	TGTGCCAGCAGTGATAGAGCCGGGAGAATTGAAGCTTTCTTT
NA	TRBJ1-4	NA	TRBV4-1	CASSPTADWNEKLFF	TGCGCCAGCAGCCCGACTGCGGACTGGAATGAAAAACTGTTTTTT
NA	TRBJ2-5	TRBD2	TRBV5-1	CASSGGLAGQQETQYF	TGCGCCAGCAGCGGGGGACTAGCGGGCCAACAAGAGACCCAGTACTTC
NA	TRBJ2-5	TRBD2	TRBV20-1	CSGGGVETQYF	TGCAGTGGGGGAGGGGTGGAGACCCAGTACTTC
NA	TRBJ2-4	NA	TRBV3-1/TRBV3-2	CASSHPSAKNIQYF	TGTGCCAGCAGCCATCCCTCAGCCAAAAACATTCAGTACTTC
NA	TRBJ1-1	TRBD1	TRBV19	CASSLGTGATEAFF	TGTGCCAGTAGTCTTGGGACAGGGGCCACTGAAGCTTTCTTT
NA	TRBJ1-5	TRBD1	TRBV24-1	CATSDDRDREVSQPQHF	TGTGCCACCAGTGATGACAGGGACAGGGAGGTATCGCAGCCCCAGCATTTT
once	TRBJ1-1	NA	TRBV21-1	CASSKARENTEAFF	TGTGCCAGCAGCAAAGCACGGGAGAACACTGAAGCTTTCTTT
NA	TRBJ1-1	NA	TRBV3-1/TRBV3-2	CASSSTAGRRSEAFF	TGTGCCAGCAGCTCAACCGCGGGGAGGAGGTCTGAAGCTTTCTTT
few	TRBJ2-3	TRBD1	TRBV10-3	CAISEGTGGSDTQYF	TGTGCCATCAGTGAGGGGACAGGGGGCTCAGATACGCAGTATTTT
NA	TRBJ1-3	TRBD1	TRBV5-5	CASSYPGQGRGNTIYF	TGTGCCAGCAGCTATCCGGGACAGGGACGGGGAAACACCATATATTTT
NA	TRBJ2-7	NA	TRBV5-6	CASSSSTYEQYF	TGTGCCAGCAGCTCTTCGACATACGAGCAGTACTTC
NA	TRBJ2-7	TRBD1	TRBV5-1	CASSETGGVNEQYF	TGCGCCAGCAGCGAGACAGGGGGAGTGAATGAGCAGTACTTC
NA	TRBJ1-5	NA	TRBV12-5	CASGLGLDAQHF	TGTGCTAGTGGTTTGGGACTCGACGCCCAGCATTTT